This T cell receptor (beta chain) was recovered during a study of blood T cells in healthy people across ages. Study-wide findings and caveats: Naive CD4+ cell counts and diversity both ran higher in long-lived than in aged donors. Estimates of total diversity, which came from one million sequenced T cells, were considered to be underestimates.

For the second PCR, which ran for about 7 to 11 cycles, a sample-barcoded 5' primer and a J-beta primer mix were used. TCRdb ran MiXCR on the 5' RACE reads and lists one entry per CDR3 protein. This table has 1.8 million or so distinct CDR3 sequences, about two fifths appearing once. With regard to this clonotype: Its matching antigen is unknown.

Sequencing was performed on blood. This TCR was sampled from a human donor in good health.

This chain's CDR3 is CASSFGDRSSYNEQFF. The CDR3 region has the DNA TGCGCCAGCAGCTTTGGAGACAGAAGCTCCTACAATGAGCAGTTCTTC. V is TRBV5-1 and J is TRBJ2-1; weak D call: TRBD1 (5 bases). V lost 2 bases and J lost 0, with 12 bases in between. Germline CDR1 is SGHRS and CDR2 is YFSETQ. This CDR3 is 16 amino acids long.